The 26 T cell receptor beta chains presented below share a single source sample, sequenced in a study of regulatory T cells in long-lasting Graves disease. For TCR beta, libraries came from iRepertoire HTBI primers and Arm-PCR of CDR3 regions. MiXCR was run by TCRdb on the multiplex PCR reads, yielding one entry per CDR3 protein. The data show hundreds of thousands of distinct CDR3 sequences, 15% seen once. Time point described: newly diagnosed GD, antithyroid drugs for less than 3 months. PBMCs were the source of the RNA used for TCR sequencing. These data were also filed under a second study, of T cells in Graves' hyperthyroidism and ophthalmopathy.

The specimen comprised peripheral blood mononuclear cells (PBMCs), sampled at new diagnosis, from a patient treated with antithyroid drugs. The receptors derive from a woman in her forties with Graves disease.

In this sample, this clonotype turned up many times. This chain joins TRBV11-2 and TRBJ1-2, with a possible D match to TRBD1 (6 bases). Germline V gene sequence: CDR1 SGHAT, CDR2 FQNNGV. V was trimmed by 3 bases and J by 3 bases, leaving 11 bases between them. The CDR3 loop spans 14 amino acids. The CDR3 here is CASSFETGYYGYTF. The CDR3 coding sequence is TGTGCCAGCAGCTTCGAGACAGGTTACTATGGCTACACCTTC.

Many counts were recorded for this clonotype. The rearrangement joins TRBV12-3 or TRBV12-4 to TRBJ2-3; perhaps D is TRBD1 or TRBD2 (6 bases each). The CDR3 consists of 15 residues. Trimming stripped 3 bases from V and 3 bases from J, with 13 bases between. The CDR3 DNA reads as TGTGCCAGCAGTTTCGGGGGCAGGAGTACAGATACGCAGTATTTT. Its translation: CASSFGGRSTDTQYF.

The table lists this clonotype with many counts. The chain has TRBV19 and TRBJ1-1; no reliable D call. The V and J ends lost 5 bases and 3 bases respectively, with 16 bases between them. The CDR3 covers 15 residues. CDR1 and CDR2 (germline): LNHDA, SQIVND (reference sequence). CDR3 loop: CASSPYTIYDTEAFF. The CDR3 coding sequence is TGTGCCAGTAGTCCTTACACGATTTATGACACTGAAGCTTTCTTT.

This clonotype was recorded many times. The chain has TRBV5-1 and TRBJ1-5, with 9 bases identical to TRBD1. This CDR3 spans 15 amino acids. The germline V gene encodes CDR1 SGHRS and CDR2 YFSETQ. The V segment lost 0 bases and the J segment 8 bases; nucleotides outside the gene matches: 6. DNA of the CDR3: TGCGCCAGCAGCTTGGGGACAGGGGATTCGGAGCCCCAGCATTTT. As protein: CASSLGTGDSEPQHF. Drawing the rest from reference TRBV5-1 and TRBJ1-5, the complete variable domain is KAGVTQTPRYLIKTRGQQVTLSCSPISGHRSVSWYQQTPGQGLQFLFEYFSETQRNKGNFPGRFSGRQFSNSRSEMNVSTLELGDSALYLCASSLGTGDSEPQHFGDGTRLSIL.

In this sample, this clonotype turned up many times. The chain employs TRBV6-1 and TRBJ2-5, with 10 bases fitting TRBD1. Trimming cost V 10 bases and J 5 bases; bases outside gene matches: 13. This CDR3 has 15 residues. The V gene's germline CDR1 is MNHNS and CDR2 SASEGT. The CDR3 nucleotides are TGTGCCACCCCGCCCCGACAGGGGGCACGGGAGACCCAGTACTTC. It translates to CATPPRQGARETQYF.

In this sample, this clonotype turned up many times. The chain combines TRBV12-3 or TRBV12-4 with TRBJ2-3, with 8 nucleotides matching TRBD1. V shed 0 bases and J 2 bases; nucleotides not matched to a gene: 7. There are 17 residues in the CDR3. This chain's CDR3 is CASSLALQGVFTDTQYF. CDR3 DNA: TGTGCCAGCAGTTTAGCGTTACAGGGGGTTTTCACAGATACGCAGTATTTT.

This clonotype has ten or more counts. This chain uses TRBV7-2 with TRBJ2-3; D not certain. The CDR3 sequence is 13 residues long. CDR1 and CDR2 (germline): SGHTA, FQGNSA. V was trimmed by 7 bases and J by 4 bases, leaving 12 bases between them. The CDR3 is CASKASGADTQYF. As DNA, the CDR3 is TGTGCCAGCAAGGCCTCTGGCGCAGATACGCAGTATTTT.

J is TRBJ2-7 and V is TRBV2; D possibly corresponds to TRBD2 (6 bases). Germline CDR1 is SNHLY and CDR2 is FYNNEI. V lost 6 bases and J 2 bases, leaving 20 bases between the germline ends. The CDR3 has 16 amino acids. The CDR3 here is CASRDPGGESAYEQYV. DNA of the CDR3: TGTGCCAGCAGGGACCCCGGGGGTGAGTCTGCCTACGAGCAGTACGTC.

This clonotype has only a few counts. The genes are TRBV5-1 and TRBJ2-1; D unresolved. Trimming removed 4 bases at V and 6 bases at J, with 17 bases between. Germline CDR1 SGHRS, CDR2 YFSETQ. There are 15 residues in the CDR3. CDR3 residues: CASSVQVSTGNEQFF. Here the CDR3 DNA reads TGCGCCAGCAGCGTGCAGGTCTCCACTGGCAATGAGCAGTTCTTC.

This clonotype occurred many times. J is TRBJ2-5 and V is TRBV28; 11 bases map to TRBD1. This CDR3 is 16 amino acids long. With 9 bases clipped from V and 0 bases from J, the junction kept 9 bases outside the gene matches. In germline, CDR1 is MDHEN, CDR2 SYDVKM. The CDR3 DNA is TGTGCCAGTGCCCAAGGGGACAGGGGGTACCAAGAGACCCAGTACTTC. Translated: CASAQGDRGYQETQYF.

The chain is built from TRBV5-5 and TRBJ2-7; 7 positions agree with TRBD2. Per germline, CDR1 SGHKS and CDR2 YYEKEE (reference sequence). The CDR3 spans 16 residues. Germline trimming cut 2 bases from V and 5 bases from J; bases unmatched to any gene: 13. CDR3 DNA: TGTGCCAGCAGCTTCCGCTCGGCGGGAGCCCTACACGAGCAGTACTTC. Amino acids: CASSFRSAGALHEQYF.

The V call is TRBV7-9, the J call TRBJ2-2; 12 bases align to TRBD2. The CDR3 runs to 20 residues. Germline lookup yields CDR1 SEHNR and CDR2 FQNEAQ (reference sequence). Trimming took 7 bases from V and 4 from J; bases not matched to a gene: 19. The DNA for the CDR3 is TGTGCCAGCACCGTAGGGTTCCTAGCGGGAGGGCCCGGGACCACCGGGGAGCTGTTTTTT. The encoded protein is CASTVGFLAGGPGTTGELFF.

In regard to this clonotype: This may arise from a read error, as a much more abundant clone is one base away. The rearrangement uses TRBV13 and TRBJ2-5; the match to TRBD2 covers 10 bases. Trimming cost V 5 bases and J 5 bases; bases outside gene matches: 14. The CDR3 extends over 17 amino acids. CDR1 and CDR2 (germline): PRHDT, FYEKMQ (reference sequence). The CDR3 DNA follows: TGTGCCAGCAGCACTACACCTAGCGGGAGTTGGGCTGAGACCCAGTACTTC. Amino acids: CASSTTPSGSWAETQYF.

In its sample, this clonotype was seen a few times. The V call is TRBV7-2, the J call TRBJ1-1; 7 positions agree with TRBD1. Germline CDR1 reads SGHTA; CDR2 reads FQGNSA. This CDR3 region has 15 residues. The V and J ends lost 6 bases and 3 bases, in that order; junction bases with no gene match: 10. In DNA, the CDR3 is TGTGCCAGCAGTACACACAGGGGTAAGGACACTGAAGCTTTCTTT. Its protein is CASSTHRGKDTEAFF.

The table lists this clonotype with many counts. The V and J genes are TRBV12-3 or TRBV12-4 and TRBJ1-5; D is unclear. V was clipped by 7 bases and J by 7 bases, with 11 bases between them. CDR3 length: 12 amino acids. The CDR3 loop reads CASKHMNQPQHF. CDR3 coding DNA: TGTGCCAGCAAACACATGAACCAGCCCCAGCATTTT.

This clonotype was seen repeatedly, ten times or more. The chain carries TRBV24-1 and TRBJ2-2; the match to TRBD1 covers 7 bases. The V gene end was trimmed by 5 bases and the J gene end by 6 bases; junction bases not matched to a gene: 8. CDR1 is KGHDR and CDR2 is SFDVKD in the germline V gene. This CDR3 contains 15 residues. The CDR3 reads CATSVGGSPSGELFF. CDR3 nucleotide sequence: TGTGCCACCAGTGTAGGGGGCAGCCCATCCGGGGAGCTGTTTTTT.

This clonotype appeared many times. The chain combines TRBV27 with TRBJ2-3; 10 positions agree with TRBD2. V was pared by 2 bases and J by 6 bases, with 8 bases of the junction left unmatched. CDR1 is MNHEY and CDR2 is SMNVEV in the germline V gene (reference sequence). The CDR3 has 16 residues. CDR3 loop: CASSLMELAGADTQYF. CDR3 nucleotides: TGTGCCAGCAGTTTAATGGAGCTAGCGGGAGCTGATACGCAGTATTTT.

This clonotype appeared a few times. The rearrangement joins TRBV6-1 to TRBJ2-7; possible D gene TRBD2, 5 bases. There are 14 residues in the CDR3. V dropped 4 bases and J dropped 4 bases, with 14 bases sitting between them. CDR1 and CDR2 (germline): MNHNS, SASEGT. The CDR3 region has the DNA TGTGCCAGCAGTGTGAATAGCGTTCCATACGAGCAGTACTTC. This encodes CASSVNSVPYEQYF.

This chain connects TRBV3-1 to TRBJ2-3, with 7 bases fitting TRBD1. Germline V CDR1 and CDR2: LGHDT, YNNKEL (reference sequence). Unmatched junction bases numbered 6, after V lost 0 bases and J lost 3 bases. This CDR3 has 16 amino acids. The CDR3 spells CASSQEITGATDTQYF. CDR3 DNA: TGTGCCAGCAGCCAAGAGATCACAGGGGCGACAGATACGCAGTATTTT.

This clonotype was counted at least ten times. The rearrangement links TRBV6-1 to TRBJ2-2; 7 nucleotides align to TRBD1. V gave up 5 bases and J gave up 0 bases; unmatched junction bases: 6. The germline V gene has CDR1 MNHNS and CDR2 SASEGT. The CDR3 has 16 residues. The CDR3 sequence is CASSHTTGPNTGELFF. CDR3 nucleotide sequence: TGTGCCAGCAGTCATACGACAGGGCCGAACACCGGGGAGCTGTTTTTT.

On this clonotype: A much larger clone lies one base from this, so it may be a read error. The chain employs TRBV24-1 and TRBJ2-5; tentatively, D is TRBD1 (6 bases). The CDR3 contains 15 residues. The germline CDR1 and CDR2 sequences are KGHDR and SFDVKD. CDR3 in amino acids: CATNDFKDRQETQYF. The CDR3 DNA is TGTGCCACCAATGATTTTAAGGACAGACAAGAGACCCAGTACTTC.

This clonotype appeared many times. CDR3 nucleotide sequence: TGCGCCAGCAGCCCTGGGACCTCGAACACCGGGGAGCTGTTTTTT. Amino acid sequence: CASSPGTSNTGELFF. The rearrangement links TRBV5-1 to TRBJ2-2; D is perhaps TRBD1 or TRBD2 (5 bases each). With 4 bases removed from V and 0 bases from J, the gap between germline ends came to 10 bases. The CDR3 is 15 residues long. Germline loops: CDR1 SGHRS, CDR2 YFSETQ.

This clonotype was seen repeatedly, ten times or more. The V and J genes are TRBV6-2 or TRBV6-3 and TRBJ2-5; TRBD2 matches at 10 bases. Trimming cost V 5 bases and J 2 bases; bases outside gene matches: 8. CDR1 is MNHEY, CDR2 SVGEGT, per germline. CDR3 length: 16 residues. DNA for the CDR3: TGTGCCAGCAGTGACCAAGGACTAGCGGTACAAGAGACCCAGTACTTC. Protein: CASSDQGLAVQETQYF.

This clonotype was seen repeatedly, ten times or more. The chain links TRBV6-1 to TRBJ2-2, with TRBD1 matching over 9 bases. The CDR3 spans 16 residues. The germline CDR1 and CDR2 sequences are MNHNS and SASEGT. Trimming at V came to 6 bases and at J to 7 bases, leaving 12 bases not matched to a gene. The CDR3 nucleotides are TGTGCCAGCAGCTTAACCTTGGGACAGGGTGACGGGGAGCTGTTTTTT. Translation gives CASSLTLGQGDGELFF.

The chain combines TRBV28 with TRBJ1-5, with TRBD1 as a possible D gene (5 bases). The germline V and J ends were trimmed by 2 bases and 2 bases, with 10 bases remaining between them. The V gene's germline CDR1 is MDHEN and CDR2 SYDVKM. The CDR3 totals 15 residues. The CDR3 here is CASSLTQGGNQPQHF. CDR3 sequence (DNA): TGTGCCAGCAGTTTAACTCAGGGCGGCAATCAGCCCCAGCATTTT.

The chain joins TRBV20-1 to TRBJ2-7; 11 nucleotides align to TRBD2. The CDR3 has 15 residues. V was clipped by 3 bases and J by 6 bases; unmatched bases: 10. In germline, CDR1 is DFQATT, CDR2 SNEGSKA (reference sequence). This CDR3 reads CSARGGSGRDSEQYF. CDR3 DNA sequence: TGCAGTGCTAGGGGGGGTAGCGGGAGGGATAGCGAGCAGTACTTC.